These 4 T cell receptor beta chains were all obtained from the same sample, sequenced in a study of blood T cell repertoires in COVID-19. The protocol was immunoSEQ multiplex PCR, while the TCRdb copy is restricted to in-frame clones and leaves out a portion. The data hold 150,000 to 170,000 clones, with over 60% observed a single time. The sample consisted of peripheral blood. These receptors originate from a woman at least 80 years old with acute or convalescent COVID-19.

V usage is TRBV5-6 and J usage is TRBJ2-7; D not certain. CDR1 is SGHDT, CDR2 YYEEEE, per germline. CDR3 size: 12 residues. Trimming pared 4 bases from V and 3 bases from J, leaving 8 bases between. Written as DNA, the CDR3 is TGTGCCAGCAGCAGAAACGGCTACGAGCAGTACTTC. This codes for CASSRNGYEQYF.

This clone was seen once. V gene TRBV3-1 (or the pseudogene TRBV3-2) combines with J gene TRBJ2-2; 10 positions agree with TRBD2. The germline V gene has CDR1 LGHDT and CDR2 YNNKEL (reference sequence). This CDR3 is built from 17 residues. Trimming took 0 bases from V and 8 from J; bases not matched to a gene: 9. The CDR3 DNA follows: TGTGCCAGCAGCCAAGATTGGAGCGGGAGGGCCCTAGGGGAGCTGTTTTTT. Encoded protein: CASSQDWSGRALGELFF.

V and J are TRBV6-5 and TRBJ2-2; D perhaps matches TRBD1 (6 bases). Looked up from germline, CDR1 is MNHEY and CDR2 is SVGAGI. Trimming shortened V by 4 bases and J by 0 bases, and 12 bases separated the two germline ends. The CDR3 covers 16 residues. DNA for the CDR3: TGTGCCAGCAGTTTAGGCTGGACAGCGAACACCGGGGAGCTGTTTTTT. It codes for CASSLGWTANTGELFF.

The J gene is TRBJ2-6, the V gene TRBV5-1; D may be TRBD1 (5 bases). Germline V gene lookup returns CDR1 SGHRS and CDR2 YFSETQ. Trimming pared 5 bases from V and 0 bases from J, leaving 12 bases between. There are 16 residues in the CDR3. The DNA for the CDR3 is TGCGCCAGCAGGGGTGACAGCCCCTCTGGGGCCAACGTCCTGACTTTC. It translates to CASRGDSPSGANVLTF.